A single sample gave rise to the 21 T cell receptor beta chains below, sequenced in a study of blood T cell repertoires in COVID-19. Sequencing was performed with immunoSEQ multiplex PCR; in TCRdb, only in-frame clones are kept and a portion is missing. The profile covers 250,000 to 300,000 clones, with 88% appearing a single time and just under 1% taken by the ten largest. The source material was PBMCs or T cells enriched from blood (not recorded which). The receptors stem from a woman aged 25 to 39 who had recovered from COVID-19.

The chain links TRBV28 to TRBJ2-1, with 10 nucleotides matching TRBD2. This CDR3 contains 14 residues. Germline V gene sequence: CDR1 MDHEN, CDR2 SYDVKM. The J segment lost 2 bases and the V segment lost 7 bases, leaving 2 bases of the junction unmatched. For the CDR3, the DNA is TGTGCCAGCAAAGCGGGGGGGACCTACAATGAGCAGTTCTTC. Its translation is CASKAGGTYNEQFF.

This sequence joins TRBV5-1 and TRBJ1-2; D uncertain. In germline, CDR1 is SGHRS, CDR2 YFSETQ. There are 16 residues in the CDR3. V was shortened by 4 bases and J by 3 bases, with 19 bases between the two germline ends. The CDR3 reads CASSPLGRGADYGYTF. Written as DNA, the CDR3 is TGCGCCAGCAGCCCCCTTGGTCGGGGAGCCGACTATGGCTACACCTTC.

The chain uses TRBV30 and TRBJ1-1; D is unclear. Per the germline V gene, CDR1 is GTSNPN and CDR2 is SVGIG (reference sequence). The V gene lost 0 bases and the J gene lost 5 bases, with 10 bases spanning the gap. The CDR3 runs to 13 residues. CDR3 DNA sequence: TGTGCCTGGAGTGTTGCTCGGAGAACTGAAGCTTTCTTT. Amino acid sequence: CAWSVARRTEAFF. Looking up the rest from reference TRBV30 and TRBJ1-1 gives the full variable domain: SQTIHQWPATLVQPVGSPLSLECTVEGTSNPNLYWYRQAAGRGLQLLFYSVGIGQISSEVPQNLSASRPQDRQFILSSKKLLLSDSGFYLCAWSVARRTEAFFGQGTRLTVV.

This clone appeared a few times. The chain carries TRBV6-2 or TRBV6-3 and TRBJ1-1, with no clear D. Germline assignment: CDR1 MNHEY and CDR2 SVGEGT. V was shortened by 2 bases and J by 0 bases, with 13 bases between the two germline ends. This CDR3 region has 16 residues. CDR3 DNA: TGTGCCAGCAGTTACCGGTCCAGGACTTTGAACACTGAAGCTTTCTTT. Translated: CASSYRSRTLNTEAFF.

This chain uses TRBV28 with TRBJ2-5; tentatively, D is TRBD2 (5 bases). Germline loops: CDR1 MDHEN, CDR2 SYDVKM. The CDR3 has 15 amino acids. V shed 3 bases and J shed 2 bases, with 13 bases lying between them. CDR3 bases: TGTGCCAGCAGTTTGGCGAGGGCCAGGCAAGAGACCCAGTACTTC. This codes for CASSLARARQETQYF.

The chain employs TRBV3-1 (or the pseudogene TRBV3-2) and TRBJ1-6; 7 bases match TRBD1. Trimming removed 4 bases from V and 6 bases from J; junction bases left unmatched: 3. The germline gives CDR1 LGHDT, CDR2 YNNKEL (reference sequence). The CDR3 has 14 amino acids. The CDR3 reads CASSPRDSNSPLHF. CDR3 in DNA: TGTGCCAGCAGCCCCCGGGACAGTAATTCACCCCTCCACTTT.

The chain uses TRBV7-8 and TRBJ1-2; TRBD1 agrees at 11 bases. J was trimmed by 4 bases and V by 4 bases; bases with no gene match: 8. The CDR3 extends over 16 amino acids. Germline lookup yields CDR1 SGHVS and CDR2 FQNEAQ. CDR3 DNA: TGTGCCAGCAGCTATTCAGACGGGACAGGGGGCTATGGCTACACCTTC. Residues: CASSYSDGTGGYGYTF. The whole variable domain, remainder taken from reference TRBV7-8 and TRBJ1-2, is GAGVSQSPRYKVAKRGQDVALRCDPISGHVSLFWYQQALGQGPEFLTYFQNEAQLDKSGLPSDRFFAERPEGSVSTLKIQRTQQEDSAVYLCASSYSDGTGGYGYTFGSGTRLTVV.

The genes are TRBV7-9 and TRBJ1-1; 11 bases agree with TRBD1. Germline V CDR1 and CDR2: SEHNR, FQNEAQ (reference sequence). The CDR3 is 15 residues long. V was clipped by 4 bases and J by 6 bases; unmatched bases: 7. The DNA of the CDR3 is TGTGCCAGCAGCTCGGGACAGGGGGACGGCGCTGAAGCTTTCTTT. Protein product: CASSSGQGDGAEAFF.

The chain recombines TRBV19 with TRBJ1-6; TRBD1 is a possible D gene (5 bases). With 4 bases removed from V and 0 bases from J, the gap between germline ends came to 10 bases. The CDR3 has 16 residues. CDR1 is LNHDA, CDR2 SQIVND, per germline (reference sequence). CDR3: CASSRQMSSYNSPLHF. In DNA form, the CDR3 reads TGTGCCAGTAGTAGACAGATGAGCTCCTATAATTCACCCCTCCACTTT.

This clone showed up just a few times. This rearrangement joins TRBV21-1 to TRBJ1-6; the table assigns TRBD1, which was not confirmed against the DNA. TRBV21-1 is a pseudogene segment. This CDR3 has 16 residues. CDR3 amino acids: CASSNRGRGYNSPLHF. CDR3 nucleotides: TGTGCCAGCAGCAACAGGGGAAGGGGGTATAATTCACCCCTCCACTTT.

V is TRBV30 and J is TRBJ2-1; TRBD2 might be the D (5 bases). Germline CDR1 and CDR2: GTSNPN and SVGIG (reference sequence). This CDR3 has 13 residues. V was shortened by 4 bases and J by 3 bases, with 10 bases between the two germline ends. CDR3 sequence: CAWTVGDYNEQFF. CDR3 coding DNA: TGTGCCTGGACCGTCGGGGACTACAATGAGCAGTTCTTC.

The CDR3 coding sequence is TGTGCCAGCAATCACAGGGGGCAAGGGAATCAGCCCCAGCATTTT. Translated, it gives CASNHRGQGNQPQHF. The genes are TRBV6-5 and TRBJ1-5; 9 bases agree with TRBD1. Germline loops: CDR1 MNHEY, CDR2 SVGAGI. V trimming: 7 bases; J trimming: 4 bases; junction bases outside the gene matches: 8. The CDR3 is made up of 15 amino acids.

The chain combines TRBV9 with TRBJ2-1; 9 bases match TRBD2. The germline V gene has CDR1 SGDLS and CDR2 YYNGEE. V lost 2 bases, J lost 4 bases, and 13 bases stayed unmatched. The CDR3 is 18 residues long. The DNA for the CDR3 is TGTGCCAGCAGCGTCCCAGGTGAGGAACTAGCGGGTTACAATGAGCAGTTCTTC. It codes for CASSVPGEELAGYNEQFF.

The chain is built from TRBV2 and TRBJ1-2, with TRBD1 as a possible D gene (6 bases). CDR1 and CDR2 (germline): SNHLY, FYNNEI. This CDR3 comprises 14 residues. V was clipped by 7 bases and J by 6 bases, with 18 bases between them. DNA of the CDR3: TGTGCCAGCACCCAAATAGGGGGGGGCGATGGCTACACCTTC. Amino acid sequence: CASTQIGGGDGYTF.

This rearrangement joins TRBV2 to TRBJ2-3; D unresolved. Trimming removed 7 bases from V and 6 bases from J, with 8 bases in between. Germline V gives CDR1 SNHLY, CDR2 FYNNEI. The CDR3 spans 11 residues. In DNA, the CDR3 is TGTGCCAGCAACCCCGGGGATACGCAGTATTTT. Translated: CASNPGDTQYF. Full variable domain (remainder filled in from reference TRBV2 and TRBJ2-3): EPEVTQTPSHQVTQMGQEVILRCVPISNHLYFYWYRQILGQKVEFLVSFYNNEISEKSEIFDDQFSVERPDGSNFTLKIRSTKLEDSAMYFCASNPGDTQYFGPGTRLTVL.

The V call is TRBV5-1, the J call TRBJ1-2, with TRBD1 identical over 7 bases. Trimming at V came to 0 bases and at J to 6 bases, leaving 8 bases not matched to a gene. The CDR3 runs 15 residues. Germline-derived CDR1 and CDR2 are SGHRS and YFSETQ. DNA for the CDR3: TGCGCCAGCAGCTTGGAAGACAGGGTGTTTGATGGCTACACCTTC. Translating gives CASSLEDRVFDGYTF.

This clone was found a few times. The chain carries TRBV11-2 and TRBJ1-4; D is ambiguous. The germline gives CDR1 SGHAT, CDR2 FQNNGV. The CDR3 runs 14 residues. The germline V and J ends were trimmed by 10 bases and 0 bases, with 12 bases remaining between them. The chain's CDR3 is CATREVATNEKLFF. As DNA, the CDR3 is TGTGCCACGAGGGAAGTTGCAACTAATGAAAAACTGTTTTTT.

This clone was detected once. The genes are TRBV2 and TRBJ1-5; no firm D call. The V gene's germline CDR1 is SNHLY and CDR2 FYNNEI. The CDR3 extends over 14 amino acids. Trimming pared 6 bases from V and 5 bases from J, leaving 14 bases between. Written as DNA, the CDR3 is TGTGCCAGCAGCCCCGGGGTGTCCGATCAGCCCCAGCATTTT. It translates to CASSPGVSDQPQHF.

The chain uses TRBV23-1 and TRBJ2-4; 10 positions match TRBD1. TRBV23-1 is assigned to the ORF class and has an uncertain function. With 3 bases clipped from V and 1 base from J, the junction kept 3 bases outside the gene matches. CDR3 length: 16 residues. CDR3 sequence: CASSQPGQGAKNIQYF. As DNA, the CDR3 is TGCGCCAGCAGTCAGCCGGGACAGGGGGCCAAAAACATTCAGTACTTC.

This clone came up a few times. The chain has TRBV5-6 and TRBJ2-7; D remains ambiguous. V was pared by 2 bases and J by 3 bases, with 9 bases between. CDR3 size: 13 residues. Per the germline V gene, CDR1 is SGHDT and CDR2 is YYEEEE. Here the CDR3 reads CASSFGSSYEQYF. As DNA, the CDR3 is TGTGCCAGCAGCTTCGGTTCTAGCTACGAGCAGTACTTC.

The chain joins TRBV15 to TRBJ1-6; D may be TRBD1 (5 bases). In germline, CDR1 is LNHNV, CDR2 YYDKDF (reference sequence). The CDR3 consists of 14 residues. The ends were cut back, 5 bases at V and 8 bases at J, with 13 bases in the middle. The CDR3 protein is CATSFGGFDSPLHF. CDR3 bases: TGTGCCACCAGCTTCGGGGGGTTCGATTCACCCCTCCACTTT.